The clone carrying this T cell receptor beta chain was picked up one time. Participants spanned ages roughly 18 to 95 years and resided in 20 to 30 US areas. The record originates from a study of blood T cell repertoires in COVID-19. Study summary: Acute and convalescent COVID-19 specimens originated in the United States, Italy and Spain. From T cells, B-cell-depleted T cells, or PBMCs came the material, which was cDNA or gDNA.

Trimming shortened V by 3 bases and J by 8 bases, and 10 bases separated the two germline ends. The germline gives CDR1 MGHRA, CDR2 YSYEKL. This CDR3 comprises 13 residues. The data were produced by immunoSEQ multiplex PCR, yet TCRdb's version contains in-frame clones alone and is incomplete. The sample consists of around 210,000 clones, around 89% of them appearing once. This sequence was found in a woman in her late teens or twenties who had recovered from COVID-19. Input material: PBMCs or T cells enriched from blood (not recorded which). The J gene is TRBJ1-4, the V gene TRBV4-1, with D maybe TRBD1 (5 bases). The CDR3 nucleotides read TGCGCCAGCAGCCAGGGACTGCTCGAAAAACTGTTTTTT. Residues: CASSQGLLEKLFF.